The 22 T cell receptor beta chains presented below share a single source sample, sequenced in a study of cytomegalovirus exposure and HLA in healthy donors. The PCR used 60 Vbeta and 13 Jbeta primers. The assay was immunoSEQ multiplex PCR, and TCRdb's table has in-frame clones only and misses some. Altogether about 92,000 clones are present, 81% being singletons, with the ten largest covering approximately 1.1%. The source material was PBMCs. The receptors here all came from a girl aged 2-10 years in good health and CMV-seropositive.

The chain uses TRBV27 and TRBJ1-5; tentatively, D is TRBD1 (5 bases). From germline, CDR1 is MNHEY and CDR2 SMNVEV (reference sequence). V lost 5 bases and J lost 1, with 9 bases in between. The CDR3 has 14 residues. CDR3 sequence (DNA): TGTGCCAGCAGTACAGGATACAGCAATCAGCCCCAGCATTTT. Translated, it gives CASSTGYSNQPQHF.

CDR3 DNA: TGTGCCAGCAGTACGACGGTTCACCTAGGATACGAGCAGTACTTC. It translates to CASSTTVHLGYEQYF. This chain connects TRBV28 to TRBJ2-7; D gene unclear. This CDR3 spans 15 amino acids. V dropped 5 bases and J dropped 4 bases, with 18 bases sitting between them. Germline V gene lookup returns CDR1 MDHEN and CDR2 SYDVKM.

With regard to this clone: The sample holds other DNA sequences that translate to the same CDR3. This chain connects TRBV2 to TRBJ1-1; a possible D gene is TRBD1 (6 bases). Germline CDR1 reads SNHLY; CDR2 reads FYNNEI. The CDR3 has 13 residues. V lost 6 bases and J lost 0, with 8 bases in between. Here the CDR3 reads CASSGQLNTEAFF. In DNA, the CDR3 is TGTGCCAGCAGCGGACAGCTGAACACTGAAGCTTTCTTT.

This CDR3 reads CASSVAFPGSYEQYF. The DNA of the CDR3 is TGTGCCAGCAGCGTAGCTTTTCCAGGGTCCTACGAGCAGTACTTC. The V and J genes are TRBV9 and TRBJ2-7, with D maybe TRBD1 (5 bases). The length of the CDR3 is 15 residues. V was pared by 0 bases and J by 1 base, with 11 bases between. Germline V gene lookup returns CDR1 SGDLS and CDR2 YYNGEE.

This rearrangement joins TRBV19 to TRBJ1-4; 7 bases agree with TRBD1. Looked up from germline, CDR1 is LNHDA and CDR2 is SQIVND (reference sequence). After removal of 5 bases from V and 8 bases from J, the junction contained 11 bases not matched to a gene. The CDR3 runs to 15 residues. The CDR3 loop is CASSDRQGRGEKLFF. DNA for the CDR3: TGTGCCAGTAGTGACCGACAGGGAAGAGGGGAAAAACTGTTTTTT. Complete variable domain (other parts from reference TRBV19 and TRBJ1-4): DGGITQSPKYLFRKEGQNVTLSCEQNLNHDAMYWYRQDPGQGLRLIYYSQIVNDFQKGDIAEGYSVSREKKESFPLTVTSAQKNPTAFYLCASSDRQGRGEKLFFGSGTQLSVL.

This clone was seen just once. J is TRBJ2-1 and V is TRBV27, with D hard to call. Germline V gives CDR1 MNHEY, CDR2 SMNVEV (reference sequence). V lost 3 bases and J 6 bases, leaving 9 bases between the germline ends. The CDR3 sequence is 13 residues long. As DNA, the CDR3 is TGTGCCAGCAGTTTCGGTCCCTCCAATGAGCAGTTCTTC. Residues: CASSFGPSNEQFF.

The rearrangement links TRBV7-9 to TRBJ1-1; the D is unclear. The germline CDR1 and CDR2 sequences are SEHNR and FQNEAQ (reference sequence). This CDR3 comprises 13 residues. With 1 base removed from V and 6 bases from J, the gap between germline ends came to 9 bases. CDR3 nucleotides: TGTGCCAGCAGCTTAGAGGCAGGCCCTGAAGCTTTCTTT. The encoded protein is CASSLEAGPEAFF.

The chain combines TRBV5-1 with TRBJ2-1; D not resolved. Germline CDR1 reads SGHRS; CDR2 reads YFSETQ. V was cut by 0 bases and J by 7 bases, with 8 bases left in between. This CDR3 region has 13 residues. CDR3 DNA sequence: TGCGCCAGCAGCTTGGAATGGAGTAATGAGCAGTTCTTC. Its translation is CASSLEWSNEQFF. Together with reference TRBV5-1 and TRBJ2-1, the CDR3 gives the full variable domain: KAGVTQTPRYLIKTRGQQVTLSCSPISGHRSVSWYQQTPGQGLQFLFEYFSETQRNKGNFPGRFSGRQFSNSRSEMNVSTLELGDSALYLCASSLEWSNEQFFGPGTRLTVL.

J is TRBJ2-5 and V is TRBV5-4, with D perhaps TRBD2 (7 bases). The V end was cut by 4 bases, the J end by 5 bases, with 18 bases between. Germline V CDR1 and CDR2: SGHNT, YYREEE (reference sequence). The CDR3 contains 15 residues. The CDR3 coding sequence is TGTGCCAGCAGCCCCGAGGGGGGGTTTGGGGAGACCCAGTACTTC. The encoded protein is CASSPEGGFGETQYF. The full variable domain, rest sourced from reference TRBV5-4 and TRBJ2-5, is ETGVTQSPTHLIKTRGQQVTLRCSSQSGHNTVSWYQQALGQGPQFIFQYYREEENGRGNFPPRFSGLQFPNYSSELNVNALELDDSALYLCASSPEGGFGETQYFGPGTRLLVL.

CDR3 DNA: TGTGCCACCCTAGAGGACAGGGGGGGGGAGACCCAGTACTTC. Translation: CATLEDRGGETQYF. The chain joins TRBV6-5 to TRBJ2-5; 10 bases are shared with TRBD1. Trimming took 10 bases from V and 5 from J; bases not matched to a gene: 10. The length of the CDR3 is 14 residues. CDR1 and CDR2 (germline): MNHEY, SVGAGI.

The chain uses TRBV6-5 and TRBJ2-5; 10 bases map to TRBD1. The CDR3 runs to 14 residues. V shed 4 bases and J 7 bases; nucleotides not matched to a gene: 6. Per germline, CDR1 MNHEY and CDR2 SVGAGI. CDR3 sequence reads: CASSSTGGQVTQYF. CDR3 bases: TGTGCCAGCAGTTCGACAGGGGGCCAGGTGACCCAGTACTTC.

This sequence joins TRBV30 and TRBJ2-3; weak D call: TRBD1 (6 bases). The CDR3 totals 16 residues. The germline V gene has CDR1 GTSNPN and CDR2 SVGIG (reference sequence). With 1 base removed from V and 1 base from J, the gap between germline ends came to 15 bases. The CDR3 coding sequence is TGTGCCTGGAGTGACCACCACAGGGACGGCACAGATACGCAGTATTTT. Residues: CAWSDHHRDGTDTQYF. Looking up the rest from reference TRBV30 and TRBJ2-3 gives the full variable domain: SQTIHQWPATLVQPVGSPLSLECTVEGTSNPNLYWYRQAAGRGLQLLFYSVGIGQISSEVPQNLSASRPQDRQFILSSKKLLLSDSGFYLCAWSDHHRDGTDTQYFGPGTRLTVL.

This chain uses TRBV5-1 with TRBJ1-1; 10 bases fit TRBD1. This CDR3 region has 17 residues. Germline V gives CDR1 SGHRS, CDR2 YFSETQ. Unmatched junction bases numbered 12, after V lost 0 bases and J lost 7 bases. CDR3 DNA sequence: TGCGCCAGCAGCTTGGCCGCAGGGACAGGGGCAAAGGGTGAAGCTTTCTTT. Protein: CASSLAAGTGAKGEAFF.

The chain links TRBV7-2 to TRBJ1-1; possibly TRBD1 for D (6 bases). Germline V CDR1 and CDR2: SGHTA, FQGNSA. V lost 1 base, J lost 1 base, and 10 bases lay in between. The CDR3 has 15 residues. CDR3 residues: CASSLEGRGNTEAFF. In nucleotides, the CDR3 is TGTGCCAGCAGCTTAGAGGGCAGGGGGAACACTGAAGCTTTCTTT.

V gene TRBV5-6 combines with J gene TRBJ2-7; D unclear. Trimming shortened V by 1 base and J by 3 bases, and 8 bases separated the two germline ends. The CDR3 is 13 amino acids. Germline V gene data show CDR1 as SGHDT and CDR2 as YYEEEE. CDR3 nucleotides: TGTGCCAGCAGCTTGTGGGCTGGCTACGAGCAGTACTTC. Its protein product is CASSLWAGYEQYF.

There are a few counts of this clone. The V and J genes are TRBV28 and TRBJ2-2; 7 positions agree with TRBD2. CDR1 and CDR2 from the germline V gene are MDHEN and SYDVKM. J gave up 8 bases and V 5 bases, and 8 bases lay outside the gene matches. The CDR3 has 14 amino acids. The CDR3 spells CASSASGVPGELFF. The DNA of the CDR3 is TGTGCCAGCAGTGCAAGCGGGGTCCCGGGGGAGCTGTTTTTT.

This chain uses TRBV19 with TRBJ2-1, with D possibly matching TRBD2 (5 bases). This CDR3 contains 14 residues. The germline V gene encodes CDR1 LNHDA and CDR2 SQIVND (reference sequence). V dropped 5 bases and J dropped 5 bases, with 13 bases sitting between them. CDR3: CASSREAGHNEQFF. The CDR3 DNA sequence: TGTGCCAGTAGTCGGGAAGCCGGACACAATGAGCAGTTCTTC.

This chain uses TRBV4-1 with TRBJ2-1; D ambiguous. V lost 0 bases and J lost 1, with 13 bases in between. The length of the CDR3 is 17 residues. Germline CDR1 is MGHRA and CDR2 is YSYEKL. The chain's CDR3 is CASSQEVPSSSYNEQFF. The DNA of the CDR3 is TGCGCCAGCAGCCAAGAAGTGCCGAGCTCGTCCTACAATGAGCAGTTCTTC.

The chain is built from TRBV28 and TRBJ1-5, with TRBD1 identical over 12 bases. Germline V gives CDR1 MDHEN, CDR2 SYDVKM. The CDR3 totals 16 residues. The V segment lost 3 bases and the J segment 5 bases; nucleotides outside the gene matches: 5. CDR3 nucleotides: TGTGCCAGCAGTTTGGGGACAGGGGGCGAATATCAGCCCCAGCATTTT. Protein sequence: CASSLGTGGEYQPQHF.

The genes are TRBV30 and TRBJ1-1; a weak D match, TRBD1 (6 bases). Per germline, CDR1 GTSNPN and CDR2 SVGIG (reference sequence). This CDR3 spans 18 amino acids. V lost 3 bases and J lost 6, with 29 bases in between. DNA of the CDR3: TGTGCCTGGAGCACATGGGGGGGGCAGGGGATCTCAGAGGCTGAAGCTTTCTTT. It yields the protein CAWSTWGGQGISEAEAFF.

This rearrangement joins TRBV28 to TRBJ1-1, with D perhaps TRBD1 (5 bases). Germline values: CDR1 MDHEN, CDR2 SYDVKM. This CDR3 comprises 16 residues. Trimming removed 8 bases at V and 2 bases at J, with 21 bases between. Written as DNA, the CDR3 is TGTGCCAGCGGAGCCCCGCGGGGGTCAGATAACACTGAAGCTTTCTTT. Protein product: CASGAPRGSDNTEAFF.

This clone came up once. This CDR3 is CASSLPPAASGHTDTQYF. As DNA, the CDR3 is TGTGCCAGCAGTCTCCCACCCGCGGCTAGCGGACACACAGATACGCAGTATTTT. The V call is TRBV28, the J call TRBJ2-3; TRBD2 matches 7 bases. Losses at the gene ends were 5 bases for V and 2 bases for J; bases not matched to a gene: 16. This CDR3 spans 18 amino acids. Germline V gene data show CDR1 as MDHEN and CDR2 as SYDVKM.